Each of the 27 T cell receptor beta chains below was sequenced from the same sample in a study of CXCR3-negative and CXCR3-positive naive CD8 T cells. With UMI labels, 5' RACE was used to prepare the TRB cDNA libraries. From the 5' RACE reads, TCRdb lists one entry per CDR3 protein and no DNA. The sample table includes roughly 28,000 distinct CDR3 sequences. The material sequenced was memory CD8+ T cells from blood. The receptors here all came from a human donor in good health. Some clones in this sample may be carry-over from other donors' samples.

The chain joins TRBV12-3 or TRBV12-4 to TRBJ2-4; the D call of TRBD1 rests on TCRdb alone, since no DNA is present to check it. CDR3 size: 16 residues. The CDR3: CASSNRDRGAKNIQYF.

The V gene is TRBV7-6, the J gene TRBJ2-3; TCRdb's D call of TRBD2 is untestable without DNA. Germline V gene sequence: CDR1 SGHVS, CDR2 FNYEAQ. The CDR3 sequence is 15 residues long. The CDR3 sequence is CASSHTSGYTDTQYF.

V usage is TRBV7-3 and J usage is TRBJ2-1; TCRdb returns TRBD1, unconfirmable since there is no DNA. The CDR3 has 16 residues. Germline values: CDR1 SGHTA, CDR2 FQGTGA. The CDR3 protein is CASSPSLTGGLSEQFF.

The chain couples TRBV28 to TRBJ2-3. CDR1 and CDR2 from the germline V gene are MDHEN and SYDVKM. The length of the CDR3 is 15 residues. The chain's CDR3 is CASSLGVVGTDTQYF.

This sequence joins TRBV18 and TRBJ2-2. The CDR3 extends over 15 amino acids. Per the germline V gene, CDR1 is KGHSH and CDR2 is LQKENI. This chain's CDR3 is CASSPPGRTTGELFF.

The CDR3 spells CSARGRSSYEQYF. The chain is built from TRBV20-1 and TRBJ2-7; TCRdb lists TRBD2, though no DNA is available to test this call. The CDR3 consists of 13 residues. From germline, CDR1 is DFQATT and CDR2 SNEGSKA (reference sequence).

The V and J genes are TRBV6-2 or TRBV6-3 and TRBJ2-7. The CDR3 spans 15 residues. Per germline, CDR1 MNHEY and CDR2 SVGEGT. The chain's CDR3 is CASITTPDSSYEQYF.

The chain combines TRBV4-1 with TRBJ2-6; TCRdb names TRBD1, which stays unverified in the absence of DNA. The CDR3 has 16 residues. Germline CDR1 MGHRA, CDR2 YSYEKL. CDR3 region: CASSHTGKTGANVLTF.

The rearrangement joins TRBV29-1 to TRBJ1-1; TCRdb's D call of TRBD1 is untestable without DNA. CDR3 length equals 15 residues. Germline values: CDR1 SQVTM, CDR2 ANQGSEA. CDR3 region: CSVEPSDGGLGEAFF.

The chain is built from TRBV5-1 and TRBJ1-1; no DNA is available, so the TRBD1 call from TCRdb remains unchecked. CDR1 is SGHRS, CDR2 YFSETQ, per germline. The CDR3 is made up of 13 amino acids. CDR3 sequence reads: CASSLRSGAEAFF.

This chain joins TRBV7-2 and TRBJ2-3; the D gene TCRdb calls, TRBD1, cannot be checked with no DNA. This CDR3 contains 14 residues. In germline, CDR1 is SGHTA, CDR2 FQGNSA. The CDR3 protein is CASSSRLGGDTQYF.

The chain has TRBV12-3 or TRBV12-4 and TRBJ1-1; the D call from TCRdb, TRBD1, cannot be confirmed without DNA. The CDR3 contains 14 residues. This CDR3 reads CASRRDRELAEAFF.

V is TRBV7-6 and J is TRBJ2-2. CDR1 and CDR2 (germline): SGHVS, FNYEAQ. The CDR3 covers 13 residues. The CDR3 reads CASSLDGTGELFF.

This chain links TRBV10-3 with TRBJ2-2; TCRdb picks TRBD1, but there is no DNA to check that call. The germline V gene has CDR1 ENHRY and CDR2 SYGVKD. CDR3 length: 19 amino acids. CDR3 loop: CAISEWTSGGLTNTGELFF.

This chain uses TRBV12-3 or TRBV12-4 with TRBJ2-7; the D call from TCRdb, TRBD1, cannot be confirmed without DNA. The CDR3 has 13 residues. The CDR3 sequence: CASSWTGRYEEYF.

The CDR3 spells CASSQDSGGGEKLFF. The rearrangement joins TRBV4-2 to TRBJ1-4. The germline V gene has CDR1 LGHNA and CDR2 YNFKEQ. This CDR3 region has 15 residues.

This chain links TRBV4-3 with TRBJ2-1; the D gene TCRdb calls, TRBD1, cannot be checked with no DNA. This CDR3 has 16 residues. CDR1 and CDR2 (germline): LGHNA, YSLEER. This CDR3 is CASSQGGRGLYNEQFF.

This chain uses TRBV29-1 with TRBJ2-7; TCRdb outputs TRBD1, but without DNA this stays unchecked. The CDR3 totals 11 residues. Germline V gene data show CDR1 as SQVTM and CDR2 as ANQGSEA. The CDR3 loop is CSVLGGNEQYF.

The V call is TRBV7-2, the J call TRBJ2-7; the D gene TCRdb calls, TRBD1, cannot be checked with no DNA. The CDR3 length is 14 residues. Germline V gives CDR1 SGHTA, CDR2 FQGNSA. The CDR3 is CASNGDGGSYEQYF.

The chain employs TRBV29-1 and TRBJ1-6; TCRdb outputs TRBD1, but without DNA this stays unchecked. Germline CDR1 reads SQVTM; CDR2 reads ANQGSEA. The CDR3 extends over 12 amino acids. The CDR3 loop is CSVAAGQGLLHF.

This clonotype is medium-sized by frequency. This sequence joins TRBV18 and TRBJ1-1. Germline V lookup: CDR1 KGHSH, CDR2 LQKENI. This CDR3 has 12 residues. The CDR3 reads CASSPSEAEAFF.

The CDR3 loop reads CASSQGDRGSYEQYF. The chain is built from TRBV7-9 and TRBJ2-7; the TRBD1 assignment by TCRdb is unverifiable without DNA. In germline, CDR1 is SEHNR, CDR2 FQNEAQ (reference sequence). The CDR3 spans 15 residues.

This chain connects TRBV6-2 or TRBV6-3 to TRBJ2-7; TCRdb's D call of TRBD1 is untestable without DNA. Germline CDR1 reads MNHEY; CDR2 reads SVGEGT. The CDR3 is made up of 19 amino acids. The CDR3 reads CASSPQAGRDVTGNYEQYF.

This chain connects TRBV5-6 to TRBJ2-7; TCRdb calls TRBD1, which cannot be checked without DNA. This CDR3 comprises 14 residues. Germline lookup yields CDR1 SGHDT and CDR2 YYEEEE. The CDR3 here is CASSYWTASYEQYF. Combining the CDR3 with reference TRBV5-6 and TRBJ2-7 gives the whole variable domain DAGVTQSPTHLIKTRGQQVTLRCSPKSGHDTVSWYQQALGQGPQFIFQYYEEEERQRGNFPDRFSGHQFPNYSSELNVNALLLGDSALYLCASSYWTASYEQYFGPGTRLTVT.

The rearrangement joins TRBV4-3 to TRBJ2-2; TCRdb lists TRBD1, though no DNA is available to test this call. This CDR3 is built from 15 residues. Germline CDR1 is LGHNA and CDR2 is YSLEER. The chain's CDR3 is CASSQETGGPGELFF.

The chain carries TRBV29-1 and TRBJ2-2; the D gene TCRdb calls, TRBD1, cannot be checked with no DNA. The CDR3 covers 15 residues. Germline CDR1 is SQVTM and CDR2 is ANQGSEA. CDR3: CSAATPAANTGELFF.

The genes are TRBV4-3 and TRBJ1-1; TCRdb proposes TRBD1, but this gene call is untestable without DNA. In germline, CDR1 is LGHNA, CDR2 YSLEER. The CDR3 consists of 18 residues. The CDR3 here is CASSQGHIFRGAILEAFF.